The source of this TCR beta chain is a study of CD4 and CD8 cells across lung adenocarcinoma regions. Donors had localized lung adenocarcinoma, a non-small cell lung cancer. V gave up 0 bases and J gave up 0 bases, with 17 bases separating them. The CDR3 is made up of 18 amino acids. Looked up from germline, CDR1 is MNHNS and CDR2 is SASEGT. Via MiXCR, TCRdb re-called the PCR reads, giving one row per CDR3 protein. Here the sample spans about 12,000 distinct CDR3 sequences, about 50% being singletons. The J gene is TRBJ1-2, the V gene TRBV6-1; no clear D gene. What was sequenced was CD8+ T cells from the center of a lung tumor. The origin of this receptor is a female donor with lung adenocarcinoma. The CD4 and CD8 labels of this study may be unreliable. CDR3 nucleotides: TGTGCCAGCAGTGAAGCGCGGCAGAGAATAAAGGCTAACTATGGCTACACCTTC. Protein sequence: CASSEARQRIKANYGYTF.